This T cell receptor beta chain stems from a study of cytomegalovirus exposure and HLA in healthy donors. Study-level information: From about 179 million T cells, an earlier analysis saw 120 million or so unique TCR beta sequences.

As to this clone: The antigen is unknown.

Study results and limitations: With DRB1 most and HLA-C fewest, TCR association rates differed between HLA loci in a later analysis. The study recorded around 160 TCR beta chains that were cytomegalovirus-associated. Some public TCRs appeared in many individuals, while most sequences were rare.

The PCR made use of 60 Vbeta and 13 Jbeta primers. Sequencing used immunoSEQ multiplex PCR; TCRdb keeps in-frame clones, though not all of them. Here the sample spans under 200,000 clones, approximately 76% being singletons. Trimming left V 1 base short and J 2 bases short, with 11 bases between. The CDR3 consists of 15 residues. Germline V lookup: CDR1 KGHSH, CDR2 LQKENI. The J gene is TRBJ1-2, the V gene TRBV18; a weak D match, TRBD1 (6 bases). The sequence was obtained from a woman between 18 and 29 years old in good health and CMV-seropositive. Material for sequencing was PBMCs. Here the CDR3 DNA reads TGTGCCAGCTCACCACGTCCCCAGGGGAACTATGGCTACACCTTC. This sequence encodes CASSPRPQGNYGYTF.